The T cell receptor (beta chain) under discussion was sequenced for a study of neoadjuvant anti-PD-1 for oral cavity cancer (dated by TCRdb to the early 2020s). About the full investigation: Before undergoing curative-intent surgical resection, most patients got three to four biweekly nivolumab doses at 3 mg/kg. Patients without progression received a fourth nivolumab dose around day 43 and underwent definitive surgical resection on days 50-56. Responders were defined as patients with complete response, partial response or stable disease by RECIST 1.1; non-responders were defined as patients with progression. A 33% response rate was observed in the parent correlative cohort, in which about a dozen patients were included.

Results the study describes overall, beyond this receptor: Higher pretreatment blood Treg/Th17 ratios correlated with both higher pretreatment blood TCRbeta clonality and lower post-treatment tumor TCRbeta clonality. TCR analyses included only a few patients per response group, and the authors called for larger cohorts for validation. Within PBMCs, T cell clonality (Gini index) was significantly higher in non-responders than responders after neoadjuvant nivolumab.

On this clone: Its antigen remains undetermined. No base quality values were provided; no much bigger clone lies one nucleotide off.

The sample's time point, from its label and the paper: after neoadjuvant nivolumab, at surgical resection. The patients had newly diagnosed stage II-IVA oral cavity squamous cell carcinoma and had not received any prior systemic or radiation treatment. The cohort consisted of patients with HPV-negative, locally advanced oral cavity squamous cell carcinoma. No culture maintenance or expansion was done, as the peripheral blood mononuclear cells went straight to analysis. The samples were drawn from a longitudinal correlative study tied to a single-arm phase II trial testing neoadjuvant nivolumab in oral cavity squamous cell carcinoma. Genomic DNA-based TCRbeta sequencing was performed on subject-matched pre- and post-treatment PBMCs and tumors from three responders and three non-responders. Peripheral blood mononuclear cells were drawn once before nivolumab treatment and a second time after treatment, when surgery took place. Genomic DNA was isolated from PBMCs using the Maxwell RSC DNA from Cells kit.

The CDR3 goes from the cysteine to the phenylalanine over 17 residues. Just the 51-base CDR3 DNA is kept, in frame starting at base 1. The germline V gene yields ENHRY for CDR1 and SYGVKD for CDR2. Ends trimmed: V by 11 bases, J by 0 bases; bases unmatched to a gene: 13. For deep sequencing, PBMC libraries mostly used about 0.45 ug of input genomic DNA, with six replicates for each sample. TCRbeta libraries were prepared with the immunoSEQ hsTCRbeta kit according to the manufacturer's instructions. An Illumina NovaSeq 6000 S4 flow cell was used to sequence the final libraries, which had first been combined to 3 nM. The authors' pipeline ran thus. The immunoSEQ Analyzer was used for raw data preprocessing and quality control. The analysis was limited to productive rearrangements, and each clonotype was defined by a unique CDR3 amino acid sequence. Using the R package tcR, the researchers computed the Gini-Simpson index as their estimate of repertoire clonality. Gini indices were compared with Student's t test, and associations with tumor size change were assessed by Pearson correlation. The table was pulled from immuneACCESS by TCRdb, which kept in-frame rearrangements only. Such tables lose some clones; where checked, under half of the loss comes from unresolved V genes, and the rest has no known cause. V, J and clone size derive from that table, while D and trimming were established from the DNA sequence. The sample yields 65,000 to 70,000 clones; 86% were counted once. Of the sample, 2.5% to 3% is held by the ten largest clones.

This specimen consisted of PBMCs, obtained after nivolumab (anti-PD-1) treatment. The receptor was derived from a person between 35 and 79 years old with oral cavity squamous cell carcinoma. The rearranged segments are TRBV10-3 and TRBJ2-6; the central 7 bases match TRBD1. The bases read TGTGCCCTGACTCCCCGGGACAGCCCCTCTGGGGCCAACGTCCTGACTTTC. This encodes CALTPRDSPSGANVLTF.